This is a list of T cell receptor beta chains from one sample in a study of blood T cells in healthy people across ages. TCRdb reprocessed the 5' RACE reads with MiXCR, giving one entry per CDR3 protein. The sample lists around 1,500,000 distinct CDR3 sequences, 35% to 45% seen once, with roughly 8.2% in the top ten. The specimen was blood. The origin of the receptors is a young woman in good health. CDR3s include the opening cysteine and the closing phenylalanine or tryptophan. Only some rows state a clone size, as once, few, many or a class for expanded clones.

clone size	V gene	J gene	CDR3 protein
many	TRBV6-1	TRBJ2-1	CASRGRNEQFF
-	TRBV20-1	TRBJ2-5	CSAREGSLQYF
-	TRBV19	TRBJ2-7	CASSRSPGLQSYEQYF
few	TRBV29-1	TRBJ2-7	CSVGYGVAYEQYF
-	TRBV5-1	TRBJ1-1	CASSYDRVSTEAFF
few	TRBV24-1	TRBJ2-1	CATSDSVELDYNEQFF
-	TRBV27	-	CASRLTGQTPYEQYF
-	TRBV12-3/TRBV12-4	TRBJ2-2	CASSYEPTGELFF
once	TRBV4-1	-	CAGSQLSGGPNNNEQYF
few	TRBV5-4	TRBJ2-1	CASSLTAGLSLAGGLGTYNEQFF
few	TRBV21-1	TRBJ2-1	CASSAGLAEGNEQFF
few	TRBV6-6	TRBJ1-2	CASSLLAQAYGYTF
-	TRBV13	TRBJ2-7	CASSGSGTGISDEQYF
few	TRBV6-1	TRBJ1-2	CASSAWHGNYGYTF
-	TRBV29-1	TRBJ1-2	CSVRREDSRGYTF
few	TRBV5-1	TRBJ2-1	CASGSSGTLNEQFF
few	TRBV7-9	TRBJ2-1	CASTDVSEQFF
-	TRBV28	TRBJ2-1	CASSYPIGTGGFNEQFF
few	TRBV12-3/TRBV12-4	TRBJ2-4	CASSFLGTELAKNIQYF
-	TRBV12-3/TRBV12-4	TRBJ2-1	CASSLRRGPQGNEQFF
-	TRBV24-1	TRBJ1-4	CATRQGTNEKLFF
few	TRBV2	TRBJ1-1	CASSPLNTGANTEAFF
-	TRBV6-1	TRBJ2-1	CVSRPLSYNEQFF
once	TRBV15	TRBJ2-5	CATSRDYPGGTQYF
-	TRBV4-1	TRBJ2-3	CASSRLRLADPTDTQYF
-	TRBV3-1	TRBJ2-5	CASSELAGAQLGQYF
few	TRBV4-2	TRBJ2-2	CASSTIGGELFF
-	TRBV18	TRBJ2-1	CASSPTPTGVNEQFF
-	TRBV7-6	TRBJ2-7	CASSVVYGGSEQYF
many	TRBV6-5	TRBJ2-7	CASSYAGGSYEQYF
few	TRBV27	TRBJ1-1	CASSFFGAEAFF
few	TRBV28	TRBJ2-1	CASIRRTSFINEQFF
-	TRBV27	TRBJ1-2	CATAPDAGGLGYGYTF
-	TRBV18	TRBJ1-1	CASSPYGPGQGKSNTEAFF
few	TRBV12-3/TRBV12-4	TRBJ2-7	CASTYSPIYEQYF
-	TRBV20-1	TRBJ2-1	CSAPRGLAFNEQFF
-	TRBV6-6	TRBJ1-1	CASSARTDRMNTEAFF
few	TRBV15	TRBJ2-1	CATSRDWGTSGRVNEQFF
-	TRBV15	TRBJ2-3	CATDTSDRDPTGTQYF
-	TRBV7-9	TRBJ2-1	CASSLGLAGAGDNEQFF
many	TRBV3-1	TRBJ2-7	CASSQAGSYEQYF
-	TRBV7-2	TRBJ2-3	CASSYQGAIDTQYF
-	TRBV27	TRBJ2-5	CASSTHPQETQYF
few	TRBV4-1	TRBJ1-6	CASAPDRGVRYSPLHF
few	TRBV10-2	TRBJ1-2	CASSGRVGYGYTF
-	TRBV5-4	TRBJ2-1	CASSRSNDEQFF
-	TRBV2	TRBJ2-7	CALHGGNYEQYF